This T cell receptor (beta chain) was identified during a study of cytomegalovirus exposure and HLA in healthy donors. Study outcomes and limitations: Highly shared variants forming one cluster were likely a sequencing artifact.

Germline V gives CDR1 MDHEN, CDR2 SYDVKM. With 6 bases clipped from V and 2 bases from J, the junction kept 9 bases outside the gene matches. The CDR3 is 15 residues long. The PCR made use of 60 Vbeta and 13 Jbeta primers. Original processing methods: Approximately 9.9 million of 80 million or so unique TCR beta chains were shared, per a later count. The table came from immunoSEQ multiplex PCR; TCRdb's copy has only in-frame clones and leaves some out. That table gives V, J and clone size, and the DNA gave D and trimming. In the table there are roughly 99,000 clones, 75% to 85% of which are singletons. This clone was seen more than once but under ten times. Its antigen is as yet unknown.

This rearrangement joins TRBV28 to TRBJ2-7; 8 nucleotides line up with TRBD1. Sequencing used PBMCs. This sequence was found in a woman aged 40 to 50 in good health and CMV-seronegative. This CDR3 reads CASSRLRGLAYEQYF. Here the CDR3 DNA reads TGTGCCAGCAGCCGACTCAGGGGGCTGGCCTACGAGCAGTACTTC. The full variable domain, in which reference TRBV28 and TRBJ2-7 provide the parts outside the CDR3, is DVKVTQSSRYLVKRTGEKVFLECVQDMDHENMFWYRQDPGLGLRLIYFSYDVKMKEKGDIPEGYSVSREKKERFSLILESASTNQTSMYLCASSRLRGLAYEQYFGPGTRLTVT.